Listed below are T cell receptor beta chains from one sample, sequenced in a study of radiotherapy plus CTLA-4 blockade in lung cancer. Repertoires were generated with immunoSEQ multiplex PCR, while TCRdb's copy carries only in-frame clones and drops some. The sample has around 45,000 clones; roughly 84% are singletons. Sample: peripheral blood, taken from a patient treated with radiotherapy plus ipilimumab. Receptors were obtained from a human donor with non-small cell lung cancer whose response to radiotherapy plus ipilimumab could not be evaluated. CDR3s include the opening cysteine and the closing phenylalanine or tryptophan. Fields, in order: CDR3 DNA, CDR3 protein, D gene, clone size, J gene, V gene. The D gene is left open where the match is weak. A row's size may be missing; if present it is once, few, many or a size class.

CDR3 DNA: TGTGCCAGCAGCGTAGGGACGTGGGAGAGGAAGAACGAGCAGTACTTC
CDR3 protein: CASSVGTWERKNEQYF
D gene: -
clone size: -
J gene: TRBJ2-7
V gene: TRBV9

CDR3 DNA: TGTGCCAGCAGCCAAGAGAGTGCTAGCCCTCCTTACAATGAGCAGTTCTTC
CDR3 protein: CASSQESASPPYNEQFF
D gene: -
clone size: -
J gene: TRBJ2-1
V gene: TRBV14

CDR3 DNA: TGTGCCAGCAGTGTACAGGGCGGCTATGGCTACACCTTC
CDR3 protein: CASSVQGGYGYTF
D gene: -
clone size: -
J gene: TRBJ1-2
V gene: TRBV2

CDR3 DNA: TGTGCCACCAGCAGAGGGGGTCTAGCGGGGTACCAAGAGACCCAGTACTTC
CDR3 protein: CATSRGGLAGYQETQYF
D gene: TRBD2
clone size: -
J gene: TRBJ2-5
V gene: TRBV15

CDR3 DNA: TGTGCCAGCAGTTTATCAGGGGGCACCGGGGAGCTGTTTTTT
CDR3 protein: CASSLSGGTGELFF
D gene: -
clone size: -
J gene: TRBJ2-2
V gene: TRBV27

CDR3 DNA: TGTGCCAGCAGTTTCCCCTCCAACAGGGCAGGGAGGAACACTGAAGCTTTCTTT
CDR3 protein: CASSFPSNRAGRNTEAFF
D gene: -
clone size: -
J gene: TRBJ1-1
V gene: TRBV28

CDR3 DNA: TGTGCCAGCAGCCCTGGGACAGGGGGCCTTGGCGATACGCAGTATTTT
CDR3 protein: CASSPGTGGLGDTQYF
D gene: TRBD1
clone size: few
J gene: TRBJ2-3
V gene: TRBV7-6

CDR3 DNA: TGTGCCAGCAGTGAAAGCCGGACACCTGGGACCCAGTACTTC
CDR3 protein: CASSESRTPGTQYF
D gene: -
clone size: few
J gene: TRBJ2-5
V gene: TRBV6-1

CDR3 DNA: TGTGCCTTCACCGGGACAAGGGAAGCTTTCTTT
CDR3 protein: CAFTGTREAFF
D gene: -
clone size: once
J gene: TRBJ1-1
V gene: TRBV30

CDR3 DNA: TGTGCCAGCAGTTTTGGGGGGGGCTACTATGGCTACACCTTC
CDR3 protein: CASSFGGGYYGYTF
D gene: -
clone size: -
J gene: TRBJ1-2
V gene: TRBV27

CDR3 DNA: TGTGCCAGCAGCTTAGGAACGGTAGCGGGAGGGATAGAGACCCAGTACTTC
CDR3 protein: CASSLGTVAGGIETQYF
D gene: TRBD2
clone size: -
J gene: TRBJ2-5
V gene: TRBV7-6

CDR3 DNA: TGTGCCAGCAGCTCCCGACAGGGGGCTCTGGAGACCCAGTACTTC
CDR3 protein: CASSSRQGALETQYF
D gene: TRBD1
clone size: -
J gene: TRBJ2-5
V gene: TRBV7-8

CDR3 DNA: TGTGCCAGCAGCTTAAAGGGAGGGCGTTCGAACTATGGCTACACCTTC
CDR3 protein: CASSLKGGRSNYGYTF
D gene: -
clone size: -
J gene: TRBJ1-2
V gene: TRBV5-7

CDR3 DNA: TGTGCCACCAGCGCGGGGGTCGGGGAGACCCAGTACTTC
CDR3 protein: CATSAGVGETQYF
D gene: TRBD2
clone size: -
J gene: TRBJ2-5
V gene: TRBV15

CDR3 DNA: TGTGCCAGCAGCGTTACTACAGGGGGCGGTGGCTACACCTTC
CDR3 protein: CASSVTTGGGGYTF
D gene: TRBD1
clone size: once
J gene: TRBJ1-2
V gene: TRBV5-6

CDR3 DNA: TGTGCCAGCAGTCCCGACAGGGGTGCCTACGAGCAGTACTTC
CDR3 protein: CASSPDRGAYEQYF
D gene: TRBD1
clone size: -
J gene: TRBJ2-7
V gene: TRBV28

CDR3 DNA: TGTGCCAGCAGCGCAGAAATAGCGGGAGCTTGGACAGATACGCAGTATTTT
CDR3 protein: CASSAEIAGAWTDTQYF
D gene: TRBD2
clone size: -
J gene: TRBJ2-3
V gene: TRBV9

CDR3 DNA: TGTGCCAGCAGCCCGGCCGGGACAGTAGCCTACGAGCAGTACTTC
CDR3 protein: CASSPAGTVAYEQYF
D gene: TRBD1
clone size: -
J gene: TRBJ2-7
V gene: TRBV5-4

CDR3 DNA: TGTGCCAGTAGTATCTTCCCGGGACAGGAGAGGAACGAGCAGTACTTC
CDR3 protein: CASSIFPGQERNEQYF
D gene: TRBD1
clone size: -
J gene: TRBJ2-7
V gene: TRBV19

CDR3 DNA: TGTGCCAGCAGCCCAGGGGGCAGGCAGCCCCAGCATTTT
CDR3 protein: CASSPGGRQPQHF
D gene: TRBD1
clone size: -
J gene: TRBJ1-5
V gene: TRBV6-5

CDR3 DNA: TGTGCCATCAGTGGTTTGACTAGCGGGGGGAATTACGAGCAGTACTTC
CDR3 protein: CAISGLTSGGNYEQYF
D gene: TRBD2
clone size: -
J gene: TRBJ2-7
V gene: TRBV10-3

CDR3 DNA: TGTGCCAGCAGCTTCTCACGGGGGTGGTACAATGAGCAGTTCTTC
CDR3 protein: CASSFSRGWYNEQFF
D gene: -
clone size: once
J gene: TRBJ2-1
V gene: TRBV5-4

CDR3 DNA: TGTGCCAGCAGCTTAGCCGTCAGGGGGGAGGGCTACACCTTC
CDR3 protein: CASSLAVRGEGYTF
D gene: TRBD1
clone size: -
J gene: TRBJ1-2
V gene: TRBV7-2

CDR3 DNA: TGTGCCAGCAGTTCTGGGGGCATTAGGGAGACCCAGTACTTC
CDR3 protein: CASSSGGIRETQYF
D gene: -
clone size: -
J gene: TRBJ2-5
V gene: TRBV28

CDR3 DNA: TGTGCCACCAGCAGGGACGCAGGGTACGAGGAGACCCAGTACTTC
CDR3 protein: CATSRDAGYEETQYF
D gene: -
clone size: -
J gene: TRBJ2-5
V gene: TRBV15

CDR3 DNA: TGTGCCAGCAGCGTAGGCCCCACTCGCTCCTACAATGAGCAGTTCTTC
CDR3 protein: CASSVGPTRSYNEQFF
D gene: -
clone size: -
J gene: TRBJ2-1
V gene: TRBV9

CDR3 DNA: TGTGCCAGCAGCGGACTACAGGGATCCTCACAAGAGACCCAGTACTTC
CDR3 protein: CASSGLQGSSQETQYF
D gene: -
clone size: -
J gene: TRBJ2-5
V gene: TRBV9

CDR3 DNA: TGTGCCAGCAGCTTGGCCCGAGGGACAGTAAATGAGCAGTTCTTC
CDR3 protein: CASSLARGTVNEQFF
D gene: TRBD1
clone size: -
J gene: TRBJ2-1
V gene: TRBV5-4

CDR3 DNA: TGTGCCAGCAGTCAGGACAGGGGCAGAGGCTACACCTTC
CDR3 protein: CASSQDRGRGYTF
D gene: TRBD1
clone size: -
J gene: TRBJ1-2
V gene: TRBV6-1

CDR3 DNA: TGTGCAAGTCGCCACGAGGCCGGCGGCCGAACCTACGAGCAGTACTTC
CDR3 protein: CASRHEAGGRTYEQYF
D gene: -
clone size: -
J gene: TRBJ2-7
V gene: TRBV12-2

CDR3 DNA: TGTGCCAGTACCCTGGGGCGGGGGAGCTCCTACGAGCAGTACTTC
CDR3 protein: CASTLGRGSSYEQYF
D gene: TRBD2
clone size: -
J gene: TRBJ2-7
V gene: TRBV19

CDR3 DNA: TGCGCCAGCAGCCTGACAGGGGGGCCCTACAATGAGCAGTTCTTC
CDR3 protein: CASSLTGGPYNEQFF
D gene: TRBD1
clone size: -
J gene: TRBJ2-1
V gene: TRBV5-1

CDR3 DNA: TGCGCCAGCAGTCACCGGACAGGGGGGCCCTATGGCTACACCTTC
CDR3 protein: CASSHRTGGPYGYTF
D gene: TRBD1
clone size: -
J gene: TRBJ1-2
V gene: TRBV23-1

CDR3 DNA: TGTGCCAGCTCACCAGACAGGGCGTCGGGAAACACCATATATTTT
CDR3 protein: CASSPDRASGNTIYF
D gene: TRBD1
clone size: -
J gene: TRBJ1-3
V gene: TRBV18

CDR3 DNA: TGCGCCAGCAGCTTGGTCGGCAGCGTCCGGACAGGGTATTCCGGGGAGCTGTTTTTT
CDR3 protein: CASSLVGSVRTGYSGELFF
D gene: TRBD1
clone size: -
J gene: TRBJ2-2
V gene: TRBV5-1

CDR3 DNA: TGTGCCAGCTCACCCGGGGGTCCCTCAGAGACCCAGTACTTC
CDR3 protein: CASSPGGPSETQYF
D gene: -
clone size: -
J gene: TRBJ2-5
V gene: TRBV18

CDR3 DNA: TGTGCCAGTGAACTAGCGGGAGTAGGAAATGAGCAGTTCTTC
CDR3 protein: CASELAGVGNEQFF
D gene: TRBD2
clone size: -
J gene: TRBJ2-1
V gene: TRBV5-5

CDR3 DNA: TGTGCCAGCAGCTTAGTTGCCGACAGTATTCTCAATCAGCCCCAGCATTTT
CDR3 protein: CASSLVADSILNQPQHF
D gene: -
clone size: few
J gene: TRBJ1-5
V gene: TRBV7-2

CDR3 DNA: TGTGCCAGCAGCCCCCCGGGACTAGCGGGGGGGCACCACGAGCAGTACTTC
CDR3 protein: CASSPPGLAGGHHEQYF
D gene: TRBD2
clone size: -
J gene: TRBJ2-7
V gene: TRBV7-2

CDR3 DNA: TGCGCCAGCAGTGAGATCCTATCCACAGATACGCAGTATTTT
CDR3 protein: CASSEILSTDTQYF
D gene: -
clone size: once
J gene: TRBJ2-3
V gene: TRBV10-1